The clone carrying this T cell receptor (beta chain) was observed at least ten times. Healthy control participants comprised blood bank volunteers in Maryland, USA. CD4+ or CD8+ T cells at a count of about a million served as input for the sorted libraries. With 8 bases removed from V and 3 bases from J, the gap between germline ends came to 13 bases. The germline V gene has CDR1 ENHRY and CDR2 SYGVKD. The CDR3 runs 13 residues. cDNA was made by 5'RACE with 10-nucleotide random UMIs. TCRdb reanalysed the 5' RACE reads using MiXCR and keeps one entry per CDR3 protein. The profile shows 15,000 to 20,000 distinct CDR3 sequences, approximately 12% of them singletons. These data are taken from a study of neurological immune-mediated disorders.

The sequencing sample was made of CD8+ T cells from blood. The rearrangement joins TRBV10-3 to TRBJ1-1, with D unclear. The TCR was taken from a woman in her forties or fifties in good health. The CDR3 spells CAIARQQDTEAFF. The CDR3 DNA is TGTGCCATCGCCCGCCAGCAAGACACTGAAGCTTTCTTT.